Each of the 25 T cell receptor beta chains below was sequenced from the same sample in a study of post-analysis software for immune sequencing data. Their antigen targets remain unknown. The study, taken as a whole, reports: Controls had lower frequencies than patients of 4 or 5 TRBV segments, which included TRBV5-6, TRBV5-1 and TRBV20-1.

cDNA libraries for TCR beta contained unique molecular identifiers. One entry per CDR3 protein, called by TCRdb with MiXCR from the PCR reads. Of 500,000 to 600,000 distinct CDR3 sequences in the sample, roughly 45% were seen once. The sequenced sample was blood. The receptors derive from a girl between 5 and 17 years old with multiple sclerosis.

This chain uses TRBV12-3 or TRBV12-4 with TRBJ2-2; D possibly uses TRBD1 or TRBD2 (5 bases each). This CDR3 is built from 16 residues. Trimming left V 3 bases short and J 4 bases short, with 15 bases between. This chain's CDR3 is CASSFTRGEFTGELFF. As DNA, the CDR3 is TGTGCCAGCAGTTTTACAAGAGGGGAGTTCACCGGGGAGCTGTTTTTT.

This clonotype turned up a few times. This chain joins TRBV20-1 and TRBJ2-5, with 9 bases aligning to TRBD2. Germline CDR1 reads DFQATT; CDR2 reads SNEGSKA (reference sequence). CDR3 length: 16 residues. V trimming: 0 bases; J trimming: 5 bases; junction bases outside the gene matches: 10. In DNA form, the CDR3 reads TGCAGTGCTAGAGATTCCCGCGGGGGGGCCTTGGAGACCCAGTACTTC. Protein: CSARDSRGGALETQYF.

This clonotype has more than one count but fewer than ten. The chain carries TRBV5-1 and TRBJ2-5, with TRBD1 matching over 9 bases. The CDR3 runs to 14 residues. CDR1 and CDR2 (germline): SGHRS, YFSETQ. V trimming: 1 base; J trimming: 11 bases; junction bases outside the gene matches: 9. CDR3 sequence (DNA): TGCGCCAGCAGCTTGATTCAGGGACAGGGTAAGCAGTACTTC. Protein product: CASSLIQGQGKQYF. Full variable domain (rest looked up from reference TRBV5-1 and TRBJ2-5): KAGVTQTPRYLIKTRGQQVTLSCSPISGHRSVSWYQQTPGQGLQFLFEYFSETQRNKGNFPGRFSGRQFSNSRSEMNVSTLELGDSALYLCASSLIQGQGKQYFGPGTRLLVL.

The chain uses TRBV6-1 and TRBJ1-1; tentative D call: TRBD1 (5 bases). CDR3 length: 11 residues. Per the germline V gene, CDR1 is MNHNS and CDR2 is SASEGT. CDR3 nucleotides: TGTGGGACAAGGGATGGCACTGAAGCTTTCTTT. It yields the protein CGTRDGTEAFF.

The chain uses TRBV20-1 and TRBJ2-7; 7 bases align to TRBD2. Trimming at V came to 5 bases and at J to 7 bases, leaving 8 bases not matched to a gene. The CDR3 runs to 12 residues. The germline V gene has CDR1 DFQATT and CDR2 SNEGSKA (reference sequence). CDR3 loop: CSASSEGGEQYF. The CDR3 bases are TGCAGTGCTTCATCCGAGGGAGGGGAGCAGTACTTC.

The chain joins TRBV20-1 to TRBJ2-5; 7 nucleotides align to TRBD1. The CDR3 is made up of 15 amino acids. The germline gives CDR1 DFQATT, CDR2 SNEGSKA (reference sequence). J lost 5 bases, V lost 6 bases, and 15 bases had no gene match. CDR3 DNA sequence: TGCAGTGCACACCGGGACAGTGTGTTTGGGGAGACCCAGTACTTC. It specifies CSAHRDSVFGETQYF.

The chain joins TRBV5-1 to TRBJ1-4; possibly TRBD1 for D (5 bases). Trimming pared 0 bases from V and 4 bases from J, leaving 7 bases between. The CDR3 consists of 14 residues. From germline, CDR1 is SGHRS and CDR2 YFSETQ. CDR3 sequence: CASSLAGDNEKLFF. The CDR3 nucleotides are TGCGCCAGCAGCTTGGCGGGGGATAATGAAAAACTGTTTTTT.

This clonotype has only a few counts. The rearrangement uses TRBV5-1 and TRBJ2-7; D gene unclear. The CDR3 loop spans 15 amino acids. V lost 0 bases to trimming and J lost 4 bases, with 14 bases between them. Looked up from germline, CDR1 is SGHRS and CDR2 is YFSETQ. Written as DNA, the CDR3 is TGCGCCAGCAGCTTGGGGGCAGCAGTCAGATACGAGCAGTACTTC. Protein: CASSLGAAVRYEQYF.

This clonotype occurred a few times. The chain employs TRBV6-1 and TRBJ1-2, with D hard to call. V lost 4 bases, J lost 3 bases, and 9 bases lay in between. Per germline, CDR1 MNHNS and CDR2 SASEGT. The CDR3 is 13 residues long. CDR3 in amino acids: CASSVIPDYGYTF. The CDR3 DNA reads TGTGCCAGCAGTGTCATTCCAGACTATGGCTACACCTTC.

The chain joins TRBV3-1 to TRBJ1-2; D is undetermined. V was pared by 1 base and J by 4 bases, with 4 bases between. CDR3 length: 12 amino acids. CDR1 is LGHDT, CDR2 YNNKEL, per germline (reference sequence). In nucleotides, the CDR3 is TGTGCCAGCAGCCAAGCGGCCTATGGCTACACCTTC. Translation gives CASSQAAYGYTF.

This clonotype was counted between two and nine times. The rearrangement joins TRBV9 to TRBJ2-3, with D possibly being TRBD1 or TRBD2 (5 bases each). Germline CDR1 SGDLS, CDR2 YYNGEE. Trimming shortened V by 0 bases and J by 0 bases, and 8 bases separated the two germline ends. The CDR3 spans 15 residues. The CDR3 region has the DNA TGTGCCAGCAGCGTAGGGTGGGACAGCACAGATACGCAGTATTTT. It encodes CASSVGWDSTDTQYF. The full variable domain, with the rest looked up from reference TRBV9 and TRBJ2-3, is DSGVTQTPKHLITATGQRVTLRCSPRSGDLSVYWYQQSLDQGLQFLIQYYNGEERAKGNILERFSAQQFPDLHSELNLSSLELGDSALYFCASSVGWDSTDTQYFGPGTRLTVL.

This clonotype was seen more than once but under ten times. The chain uses TRBV7-9 and TRBJ2-7; perhaps TRBD2 as D (5 bases). The J call could be wrong; TRBJ2-5 is a better fit for the DNA end. The CDR3 covers 13 residues. Germline CDR1 is SEHNR and CDR2 is FQNEAQ (reference sequence). Written as DNA, the CDR3 is TGTGCCAGCAGCTTAGTAATAGCGGAGACCCAGTACTTC. Protein sequence: CASSLVIAETQYF.

The genes are TRBV12-3 or TRBV12-4 and TRBJ2-7; no clear D gene. The germline V and J ends were trimmed by 1 base and 4 bases, with 8 bases remaining between them. This CDR3 is built from 13 residues. The CDR3: CASSLVYSYEQYF. For the CDR3, the DNA is TGTGCCAGCAGTTTAGTTTACAGTTACGAGCAGTACTTC.

This chain joins TRBV4-1 and TRBJ2-3; D uncertain. Germline-derived CDR1 and CDR2 are MGHRA and YSYEKL. The CDR3 covers 18 residues. Trimming pared 1 base from V and 0 bases from J, leaving 17 bases between. CDR3 DNA: TGCGCCAGCAGCCAAGTTGCGGCGGCAGCCTTAAGCACAGATACGCAGTATTTT. This sequence encodes CASSQVAAAALSTDTQYF.

The gene calls are TRBV15 and TRBJ2-1; 8 bases are shared with TRBD2. Germline lookup yields CDR1 LNHNV and CDR2 YYDKDF (reference sequence). V was pared by 1 base and J by 10 bases, with 12 bases of the junction left unmatched. The CDR3 loop spans 16 amino acids. CDR3: CATSRAGLAGEGEQFF. The CDR3 DNA follows: TGTGCCACCAGCAGAGCCGGGCTAGCGGGCGAGGGGGAGCAGTTCTTC.

The rearrangement uses TRBV12-3 or TRBV12-4 and TRBJ2-1, with D possibly being TRBD2 (5 bases). Trimming left V 10 bases short and J 3 bases short, with 10 bases between. The CDR3 covers 12 residues. The CDR3, as DNA: TGTGCCATCTCCGGGAACTACAATGAGCAGTTCTTC. Protein product: CAISGNYNEQFF.

This clonotype occurred a few times. The chain recombines TRBV15 with TRBJ1-5; D gene ambiguous. Germline assignment: CDR1 LNHNV and CDR2 YYDKDF (reference sequence). Between the trimmed V and J ends, which lost 1 base and 7 bases, there was a span of 14 bases. The CDR3 runs to 15 residues. CDR3 in amino acids: CATSRVGLPVQPQHF. Here the CDR3 DNA reads TGTGCCACCAGCAGAGTAGGACTCCCAGTACAGCCCCAGCATTTT.

This clonotype was observed a few times. The chain is built from TRBV7-2 and TRBJ2-1, with a tentative D call TRBD1 (6 bases). The V end lost 4 bases, the J end lost 4 bases, and 17 bases lay between the germline ends. The CDR3 runs 16 residues. CDR1 and CDR2 (germline): SGHTA, FQGNSA. The CDR3 DNA reads as TGTGCCAGCAGCTCAGGGAACAGGGACCCATACAATGAGCAGTTCTTC. Translating gives CASSSGNRDPYNEQFF.

The chain recombines TRBV10-3 with TRBJ1-2; TRBD1 matches at 7 bases. CDR3 length: 13 amino acids. Germline V gene lookup returns CDR1 ENHRY and CDR2 SYGVKD. The V and J ends lost 10 bases and 4 bases, in that order; junction bases with no gene match: 9. The CDR3 loop is CATWDRAVYGYTF. CDR3 coding DNA: TGTGCCACCTGGGACAGAGCTGTCTATGGCTACACCTTC.

This clonotype occurred a few times. This chain joins TRBV6-2 or TRBV6-3 and TRBJ2-1; D gene ambiguous. V lost 2 bases and J 7 bases, leaving 9 bases between the germline ends. This CDR3 contains 13 residues. CDR1 MNHEY and CDR2 SVGEGT come from the germline V gene. The CDR3 DNA reads as TGTGCCAGCAGTTACCTGGGTAGAAATGAGCAGTTCTTC. It is translated as CASSYLGRNEQFF.

The chain couples TRBV29-1 to TRBJ2-7, with D perhaps assigned TRBD1 or TRBD2 (5 bases each). The CDR3 length is 13 residues. V lost 4 bases, J lost 4 bases, and 14 bases lay in between. The germline gives CDR1 SQVTM, CDR2 ANQGSEA. The CDR3 bases are TGCAGCGTTGTAGGACACGGCGGGTACGAGCAGTACTTC. Protein: CSVVGHGGYEQYF.

The CDR3 here is CASSFKSGTGNPNYGYTF. The CDR3 region has the DNA TGTGCCAGCAGCTTCAAATCCGGGACAGGGAACCCAAACTATGGCTACACCTTC. This rearrangement joins TRBV7-2 to TRBJ1-2, with 9 bases matching TRBD1. V dropped 3 bases and J dropped 2; count of bases not matched to a gene: 13. CDR3 size: 18 residues. Germline V gene sequence: CDR1 SGHTA, CDR2 FQGNSA.

The sample holds one count of this clonotype. This sequence joins TRBV7-9 and TRBJ2-1; D remains unclear. V lost 5 bases and J 8 bases, leaving 13 bases between the germline ends. This CDR3 has 13 amino acids. Germline V CDR1 and CDR2: SEHNR, FQNEAQ (reference sequence). CDR3 coding DNA: TGTGCCAGCAGCCTCATTGGGTCCCATGAGCAGTTCTTC. Its translation is CASSLIGSHEQFF.

V usage is TRBV6-1 and J usage is TRBJ2-2, with D possibly called TRBD1 or TRBD2 (5 bases each). Germline-derived CDR1 and CDR2 are MNHNS and SASEGT. CDR3 length: 15 amino acids. V lost 7 bases and J lost 7, with 19 bases in between. The chain's CDR3 is CASTVGTPRGGELFF. CDR3 nucleotide sequence: TGTGCCAGCACCGTCGGGACCCCTCGGGGCGGGGAGCTGTTTTTT.

V and J are TRBV29-1 and TRBJ1-2; possible D gene TRBD1, 5 bases. The CDR3 runs 12 residues. Germline V gene data show CDR1 as SQVTM and CDR2 as ANQGSEA. Trimming cost V 8 bases and J 4 bases, with 14 bases left between them. CDR3 in DNA: TGCAGCTCTAGACAGAGCGGCTATGGCTACACCTTC. It codes for CSSRQSGYGYTF.